Below, 8 T cell receptor beta chains from the same sample are listed, as sequenced in a study of blood T cell repertoires in COVID-19. Sequencing used immunoSEQ multiplex PCR; TCRdb keeps in-frame clones, though not all of them. The data contain just over 150,000 clones, 90% to 95% of them singletons. Sequenced: peripheral blood. These receptors originate from a woman aged 45 to 65 with acute or convalescent COVID-19.

CDR3 DNA: TGTGCCAGCAGTGGGACAGGAATTCGCAATCAGCCCCAGCATTTT. Residues: CASSGTGIRNQPQHF. This chain links TRBV2 with TRBJ1-5; 7 bases map to TRBD1. CDR3 length equals 15 residues. Germline CDR1 and CDR2: SNHLY and FYNNEI. V gave up 4 bases and J gave up 2 bases; unmatched junction bases: 5.

In this sample, this clone turned up once. Here the CDR3 reads CASAPPGLLNYEQYF. CDR3 nucleotides: TGTGCCAGCGCGCCACCGGGACTACTAAATTACGAGCAGTACTTC. The chain uses TRBV7-9 and TRBJ2-7; 7 bases are a match to TRBD2. The CDR3 length is 15 residues. V trimming: 8 bases; J trimming: 4 bases; junction bases outside the gene matches: 14. Germline V gene lookup returns CDR1 SEHNR and CDR2 FQNEAQ (reference sequence).

The chain uses TRBV7-9 and TRBJ1-4; D may be TRBD1 (5 bases). This CDR3 has 16 amino acids. From germline, CDR1 is SEHNR and CDR2 FQNEAQ (reference sequence). Trimming took 3 bases from V and 0 from J, leaving 11 bases between them. The CDR3 DNA is TGTGCCAGCAGCTTCTTCGGGGGAGCAACTAATGAAAAACTGTTTTTT. Its protein product is CASSFFGGATNEKLFF.

The chain couples TRBV19 to TRBJ1-5; perhaps TRBD1 as D (5 bases). This CDR3 is built from 15 residues. Germline loops: CDR1 LNHDA, CDR2 SQIVND (reference sequence). With 3 bases removed from V and 2 bases from J, the gap between germline ends came to 11 bases. The CDR3 bases are TGTGCCAGTAGTATGGGGAGGGGAGGCAATCAGCCCCAGCATTTT. Amino acid sequence: CASSMGRGGNQPQHF.

The rearrangement links TRBV28 to TRBJ2-1; D is ambiguous. The CDR3 length is 13 residues. Per germline, CDR1 MDHEN and CDR2 SYDVKM. The V and J ends lost 1 base and 9 bases respectively, with 10 bases between them. Here the CDR3 DNA reads TGTGCCAGCAGTTTATATCGGCGGCCTGAGCAGTTCTTC. Residues: CASSLYRRPEQFF.

The CDR3 protein is CATSAFIGDGYTF. The DNA for the CDR3 is TGTGCCACCAGTGCTTTTATTGGAGATGGCTACACCTTC. The V and J genes are TRBV24-1 and TRBJ1-2; D remains ambiguous. This CDR3 is 13 amino acids long. Trimming left V 5 bases short and J 6 bases short, with 12 bases between. In germline, CDR1 is KGHDR, CDR2 SFDVKD.

The CDR3: CASSRAGIYEQYF. CDR3 bases: TGTGCCAGTAGTAGGGCAGGGATATACGAGCAGTACTTC. The V gene is TRBV19, the J gene TRBJ2-7; a possible D gene is TRBD1 (5 bases). Germline V lookup: CDR1 LNHDA, CDR2 SQIVND (reference sequence). With 4 bases removed from V and 4 bases from J, the gap between germline ends came to 11 bases. CDR3 length equals 13 residues.

The chain recombines TRBV6-2 or TRBV6-3 with TRBJ2-3; D is uncertain. Trimming cost V 2 bases and J 5 bases, with 5 bases left between them. This CDR3 contains 12 residues. Germline V lookup: CDR1 MNHEY, CDR2 SVGEGT. The CDR3 is CASSYRVDTQYF. The CDR3 region has the DNA TGTGCCAGCAGTTACCGTGTAGATACGCAGTATTTT.